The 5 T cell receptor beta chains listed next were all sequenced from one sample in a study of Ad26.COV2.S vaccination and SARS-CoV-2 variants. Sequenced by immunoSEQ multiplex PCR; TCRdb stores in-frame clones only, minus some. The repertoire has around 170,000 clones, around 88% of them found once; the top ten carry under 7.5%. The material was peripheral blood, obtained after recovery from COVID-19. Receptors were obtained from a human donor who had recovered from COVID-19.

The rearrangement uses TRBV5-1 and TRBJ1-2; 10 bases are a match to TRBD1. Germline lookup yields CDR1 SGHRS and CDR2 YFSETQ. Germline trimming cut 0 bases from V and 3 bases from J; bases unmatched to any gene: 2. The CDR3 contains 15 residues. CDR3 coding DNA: TGCGCCAGCAGCTTGGGGGGACAGGGGTACTATGGCTACACCTTC. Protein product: CASSLGGQGYYGYTF. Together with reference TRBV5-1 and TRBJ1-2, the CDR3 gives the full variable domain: KAGVTQTPRYLIKTRGQQVTLSCSPISGHRSVSWYQQTPGQGLQFLFEYFSETQRNKGNFPGRFSGRQFSNSRSEMNVSTLELGDSALYLCASSLGGQGYYGYTFGSGTRLTVV.

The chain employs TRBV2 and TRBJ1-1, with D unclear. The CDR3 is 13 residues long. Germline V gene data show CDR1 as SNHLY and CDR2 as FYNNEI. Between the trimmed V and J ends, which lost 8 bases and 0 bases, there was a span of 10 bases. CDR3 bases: TGTGCCAGCGGAGAATCGGTGAACACTGAAGCTTTCTTT. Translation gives CASGESVNTEAFF. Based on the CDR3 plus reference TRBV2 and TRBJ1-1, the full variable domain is EPEVTQTPSHQVTQMGQEVILRCVPISNHLYFYWYRQILGQKVEFLVSFYNNEISEKSEIFDDQFSVERPDGSNFTLKIRSTKLEDSAMYFCASGESVNTEAFFGQGTRLTVV.

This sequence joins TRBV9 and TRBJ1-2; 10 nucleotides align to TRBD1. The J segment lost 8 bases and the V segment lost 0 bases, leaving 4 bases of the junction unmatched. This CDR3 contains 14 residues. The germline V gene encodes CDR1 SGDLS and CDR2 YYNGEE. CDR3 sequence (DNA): TGTGCCAGCAGCGTAGTGGGACAGGGGAGAGGCTACACCTTC. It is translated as CASSVVGQGRGYTF.

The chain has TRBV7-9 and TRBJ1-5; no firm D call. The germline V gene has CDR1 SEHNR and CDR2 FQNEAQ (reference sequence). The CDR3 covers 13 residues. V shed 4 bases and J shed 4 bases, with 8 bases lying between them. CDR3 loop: CASSSRENQPQHF. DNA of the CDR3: TGTGCCAGCAGCTCACGAGAGAATCAGCCCCAGCATTTT.

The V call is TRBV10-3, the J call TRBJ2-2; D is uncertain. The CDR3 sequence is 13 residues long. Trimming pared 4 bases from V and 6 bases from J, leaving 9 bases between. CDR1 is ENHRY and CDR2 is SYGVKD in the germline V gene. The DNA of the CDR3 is TGTGCCATCAGTGCTTACTCCCCCGGGGAGCTGTTTTTT. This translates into CAISAYSPGELFF.